The 13 T cell receptor beta chains presented below share a single source sample, sequenced in a study of T-cell memory formation after mild COVID-19. One entry per CDR3 protein results from TCRdb running MiXCR on the 5' RACE reads. The table shows 45,000 to 65,000 distinct CDR3 sequences, with more than 9% occurring only once. What was sequenced was PBMCs or a T cell subset sorted from them (not recorded which). Receptors originate from a man aged 18 to 35 who had mild COVID-19 (a few samples of this study predate the infection). Cell type and time point are not known.

This clonotype occurred many times. The gene calls are TRBV5-1 and TRBJ2-1; no firm D call. In germline, CDR1 is SGHRS, CDR2 YFSETQ. Trimming removed 3 bases from V and 13 bases from J, with 17 bases in between. This CDR3 contains 13 residues. CDR3 bases: TGCGCCAGCAGCTCCCGGCCTGACGAAGTTCAGTTCTTC. Translating gives CASSSRPDEVQFF.

This clonotype was seen more than once but under ten times. This chain links TRBV6-6 with TRBJ1-2; 7 nucleotides line up with TRBD1. Per germline, CDR1 MNHNY and CDR2 SVGAGI (reference sequence). This CDR3 has 12 amino acids. Trimming at V came to 5 bases and at J to 7 bases, leaving 4 bases not matched to a gene. The CDR3 nucleotides are TGTGCCAGCAGTGAAAACAGGGGTGGCTACACCTTC. Protein sequence: CASSENRGGYTF.

V is TRBV7-6 and J is TRBJ2-3; D gene uncertain. The CDR3 spans 19 residues. Germline V gene lookup returns CDR1 SGHVS and CDR2 FNYEAQ. V lost 3 bases and J 2 bases, leaving 24 bases between the germline ends. CDR3 coding DNA: TGTGCCAGCAGCTTTTCCCCTCTAGGTCGAGCCACGTCCACAGATACGCAGTATTTT. This gives the protein CASSFSPLGRATSTDTQYF.

The chain recombines TRBV4-3 with TRBJ2-7, with 7 bases identical to TRBD2. Germline lookup yields CDR1 LGHNA and CDR2 YSLEER. The CDR3 spans 14 residues. The V segment lost 3 bases and the J segment 3 bases; nucleotides outside the gene matches: 5. CDR3 in amino acids: CASSQNRGDYEQYF. The CDR3 region has the DNA TGCGCCAGCAGCCAGAACCGGGGGGACTACGAGCAGTACTTC.

This clonotype occurred many times. This chain links TRBV11-2 with TRBJ2-5; TRBD2 matches 13 bases. The CDR3 runs 17 residues. The junction had 11 bases not matched to a gene; V was cut back by 5 bases and J by 5 bases. Germline V gene sequence: CDR1 SGHAT, CDR2 FQNNGV. CDR3: CASSPGLAGLLGETQYF. The DNA of the CDR3 is TGTGCCAGCAGCCCGGGACTAGCGGGGCTCCTGGGGGAGACCCAGTACTTC.

The genes are TRBV7-2 and TRBJ2-1; D gene uncertain. V lost 1 base and J 3 bases, leaving 7 bases between the germline ends. The CDR3 is 14 residues long. Germline V gives CDR1 SGHTA, CDR2 FQGNSA. The CDR3 here is CASSLDPNYNEQFF. The CDR3, as DNA: TGTGCCAGCAGCTTAGACCCGAACTACAATGAGCAGTTCTTC. The whole variable domain, filled in from reference TRBV7-2 and TRBJ2-1, reads GAGVSQSPSNKVTEKGKDVELRCDPISGHTALYWYRQSLGQGLEFLIYFQGNSAPDKSGLPSDRFSAERTGGSVSTLTIQRTQQEDSAVYLCASSLDPNYNEQFFGPGTRLTVL.

This clonotype was observed a handful of times. J is TRBJ2-3 and V is TRBV7-2; TRBD2 is a possible D gene (5 bases). Trimming pared 7 bases from V and 8 bases from J, leaving 19 bases between. The germline V gene encodes CDR1 SGHTA and CDR2 FQGNSA. There are 14 residues in the CDR3. The CDR3 bases are TGTGCCAGCATCCGGGATATTCAAGATGGTACGCAGTATTTT. Amino acid sequence: CASIRDIQDGTQYF.

This clonotype has just a few counts. The rearrangement joins TRBV27 to TRBJ1-1; D unresolved. This CDR3 has 14 residues. In germline, CDR1 is MNHEY, CDR2 SMNVEV (reference sequence). V lost 2 bases, J lost 1 base, and 8 bases lay in between. CDR3 DNA: TGTGCCAGCAGTTTAAACCGACAGAACACTGAAGCTTTCTTT. Residues: CASSLNRQNTEAFF.

There are many counts of this clonotype. The V call is TRBV5-1, the J call TRBJ2-3; a weak D match, TRBD1 (6 bases). This CDR3 contains 15 residues. The V gene's germline CDR1 is SGHRS and CDR2 YFSETQ. V was trimmed by 3 bases and J by 2 bases, leaving 13 bases between them. DNA of the CDR3: TGCGCCAGCAGCTCGTTACAGGGATCCACAGATACGCAGTATTTT. As protein: CASSSLQGSTDTQYF.

There are many counts of this clonotype. The chain combines TRBV12-3 or TRBV12-4 with TRBJ2-2; D gene ambiguous. V lost 3 bases to trimming and J lost 5 bases, with 10 bases between them. This CDR3 comprises 14 residues. The CDR3 bases are TGTGCCAGCAGTTTTACCCGGACGACCGGGGAGCTGTTTTTT. Its translation is CASSFTRTTGELFF.

In its sample, this clonotype was seen a few times. The V gene is TRBV5-1, the J gene TRBJ1-6, with 7 bases that match TRBD1. The CDR3 has 17 amino acids. The V and J ends lost 0 bases and 7 bases, in that order; junction bases with no gene match: 10. CDR1 is SGHRS and CDR2 is YFSETQ in the germline V gene. This CDR3 is CASSLENPGQLNSPLHF. The CDR3, as DNA: TGCGCCAGCAGCTTGGAAAACCCGGGACAGCTAAATTCACCCCTCCACTTT.

This sequence joins TRBV20-1 and TRBJ2-3; D is unresolved. This CDR3 region has 11 residues. Germline assignment: CDR1 DFQATT and CDR2 SNEGSKA (reference sequence). Trimming pared 4 bases from V and 3 bases from J, leaving 5 bases between. CDR3 sequence: CSAIRTDTQYF. In DNA form, the CDR3 reads TGCAGTGCTATACGTACAGATACGCAGTATTTT.

The V gene is TRBV7-3, the J gene TRBJ2-1, with TRBD1 as a possible D gene (6 bases). Germline V gene lookup returns CDR1 SGHTA and CDR2 FQGTGA. Trimming removed 3 bases from V and 2 bases from J, with 11 bases in between. CDR3 length: 15 residues. CDR3 sequence (DNA): TGTGCCAGCAGCTTCCCAGGGGAGACCTACAATGAGCAGTTCTTC. It translates to CASSFPGETYNEQFF.